The next 17 T cell receptor beta chains were all read from a single sample in a study of T-cell reconstitution after alpha-beta-depleted transplantation in children. Researchers prepared the TCRbeta library using unique molecular identifiers, the study reports. TCRdb analysed the PCR reads with MiXCR anew, one entry per CDR3 protein. The sample consists of 300,000 to 400,000 distinct CDR3 sequences, 13% of them appearing once. The sequencing here drew on PBMCs, taken from the stem cell graft. These receptors came from a human donor who donated a stem cell graft to a child with Fanconi anemia.

This clonotype was recorded at least ten times. V is TRBV5-1 and J is TRBJ1-5; D may be TRBD1 (5 bases). Germline V gene sequence: CDR1 SGHRS, CDR2 YFSETQ. Between the trimmed V and J ends, which lost 4 bases and 7 bases, there was a span of 15 bases. This CDR3 is built from 14 residues. The CDR3 sequence is CASSPGVIGQPQHF. Written as DNA, the CDR3 is TGCGCCAGCAGCCCGGGGGTGATTGGGCAGCCCCAGCATTTT.

This clonotype showed up just a few times. V gene TRBV6-1 combines with J gene TRBJ2-2, with D unresolved. In germline, CDR1 is MNHNS, CDR2 SASEGT. The CDR3 runs to 15 residues. Trimming removed 6 bases from V and 0 bases from J, with 11 bases in between. The CDR3 loop is CASRVGRTNTGELFF. The CDR3 region has the DNA TGTGCCAGCAGGGTGGGCAGAACGAACACCGGGGAGCTGTTTTTT.

The J gene is TRBJ2-1, the V gene TRBV3-1; D not certain. CDR3 length: 13 amino acids. The germline V gene encodes CDR1 LGHDT and CDR2 YNNKEL (reference sequence). Trimming pared 5 bases from V and 6 bases from J, leaving 11 bases between. The CDR3 reads CASSLLRSNEQFF. In DNA form, the CDR3 reads TGTGCCAGCAGCTTACTAAGATCCAATGAGCAGTTCTTC.

In its sample, this clonotype was seen a few times. This chain uses TRBV6-1 with TRBJ2-7; D unresolved. CDR1 is MNHNS, CDR2 SASEGT, per germline. This CDR3 is 12 amino acids long. The V end was cut by 0 bases, the J end by 4 bases, with 4 bases between. This CDR3 is CASSEAGYEQYV. The CDR3 DNA reads as TGTGCCAGCAGTGAAGCGGGGTACGAGCAGTACGTC.

The gene calls are TRBV5-1 and TRBJ2-3; no definite D call. Trimming left V 0 bases short and J 2 bases short, with 7 bases between. The CDR3 is 14 residues long. CDR1 and CDR2 from the germline V gene are SGHRS and YFSETQ. The CDR3 loop reads CASSLEGFTDTQYF. The DNA for the CDR3 is TGCGCCAGCAGCTTGGAGGGCTTCACAGATACGCAGTATTTT.

This clonotype was found a few times. The genes are TRBV6-5 and TRBJ2-1, with 8 bases matching TRBD2. J lost 7 bases, V lost 4 bases, and 9 bases had no gene match. This CDR3 comprises 15 residues. Per germline, CDR1 MNHEY and CDR2 SVGAGI. The CDR3 loop is CASSSRGAGWNEQFF. The CDR3 DNA reads as TGTGCCAGCAGTTCGCGGGGGGCCGGATGGAATGAGCAGTTCTTC.

There are many counts of this clonotype. The rearrangement joins TRBV5-8 to TRBJ1-5; possible D gene TRBD1, 6 bases. V was pared by 5 bases and J by 3 bases, with 9 bases between. Germline CDR1 and CDR2: SGHTS and YDEGEE. The CDR3 runs to 13 residues. The CDR3 nucleotides read TGTGCCAGCAGGGACAGCGTCAATCAGCCCCAGCATTTT. Amino acids: CASRDSVNQPQHF.

This clonotype was seen at least ten times. The chain couples TRBV6-1 to TRBJ1-5; maybe TRBD1 (5 bases). The CDR3 totals 15 residues. Germline V CDR1 and CDR2: MNHNS, SASEGT. Trimming left V 7 bases short and J 7 bases short, with 20 bases between. CDR3 region: CASTLGAGQGQPQHF. DNA of the CDR3: TGTGCCAGCACCCTAGGGGCAGGGCAGGGACAGCCCCAGCATTTT.

The sample holds many counts of this clonotype. V usage is TRBV2 and J usage is TRBJ2-7; D is uncertain. From germline, CDR1 is SNHLY and CDR2 FYNNEI. The CDR3 loop spans 13 amino acids. Trimming removed 6 bases from V and 2 bases from J, with 11 bases in between. CDR3 in amino acids: CASRAILTYEQYF. The CDR3 DNA sequence: TGTGCCAGCAGGGCAATTCTCACCTACGAGCAGTACTTC.

This clonotype came up a few times. V and J are TRBV12-3 or TRBV12-4 and TRBJ1-5, with no clear D. Deletions cut 3 bases from V and 2 bases from J, with 11 bases between. The CDR3 runs 15 residues. For the CDR3, the DNA is TGTGCCAGCAGTTTTGGGCAGATAGGCAATCAGCCCCAGCATTTT. This encodes CASSFGQIGNQPQHF.

This clonotype has only a few counts. CDR3 residues: CSARTTDTQYF. The CDR3 DNA is TGCAGTGCTAGAACTACAGATACGCAGTATTTT. J is TRBJ2-3 and V is TRBV20-1; D unresolved. V was clipped by 2 bases and J by 3 bases, with 3 bases between them. This CDR3 is built from 11 residues. Per germline, CDR1 DFQATT and CDR2 SNEGSKA (reference sequence).

This clonotype appeared many times. V is TRBV6-5 and J is TRBJ2-1; 9 bases map to TRBD1. V trimming: 6 bases; J trimming: 2 bases; junction bases outside the gene matches: 5. Germline V CDR1 and CDR2: MNHEY, SVGAGI. This CDR3 comprises 15 residues. In DNA form, the CDR3 reads TGTGCCAGCAGGGTAACAGGGGGCACCTACAATGAGCAGTTCTTC. The encoded protein is CASRVTGGTYNEQFF.

The table lists this clonotype with many counts. The rearrangement uses TRBV20-1 and TRBJ2-7; no definite D call. Germline CDR1 and CDR2: DFQATT and SNEGSKA (reference sequence). The CDR3 is 13 amino acids. V shed 6 bases and J shed 2 bases, with 14 bases lying between them. As DNA, the CDR3 is TGCAGTGCACCCCAGCTAATTCCCTACGAGCAGTACTTC. This gives the protein CSAPQLIPYEQYF.

This clonotype has more than one count but fewer than ten. The chain joins TRBV5-1 to TRBJ1-2; weak D call: TRBD1 (5 bases). The CDR3 contains 15 residues. CDR1 is SGHRS, CDR2 YFSETQ, per germline. The ends were cut back, 3 bases at V and 0 bases at J, with 12 bases in the middle. The CDR3 DNA reads TGCGCCAGCAGCTCTGGCGACAGCCCTAACTATGGCTACACCTTC. Its protein product is CASSSGDSPNYGYTF.

This clonotype was detected a few times. The chain joins TRBV12-3 or TRBV12-4 to TRBJ1-1; D is ambiguous. The CDR3 length is 12 residues. The germline V and J ends were trimmed by 2 bases and 5 bases, with 6 bases remaining between them. The CDR3 loop is CASSLRETEAFF. The CDR3 nucleotides read TGTGCCAGCAGTTTACGGGAGACTGAAGCTTTCTTT.

The chain uses TRBV11-1 and TRBJ2-1; 7 positions match TRBD1. The CDR3 is 16 amino acids. Germline V lookup: CDR1 SGHAT, CDR2 FQDESV (reference sequence). The V segment lost 2 bases and the J segment 3 bases; nucleotides outside the gene matches: 7. In DNA, the CDR3 is TGTGCCAGCAGCTTAACTCCGGGACAGCTCTACAATGAGCAGTTCTTC. This sequence encodes CASSLTPGQLYNEQFF.

The chain carries TRBV6-2 or TRBV6-3 and TRBJ2-4; 7 bases map to TRBD1. J was trimmed by 6 bases and V by 5 bases; bases with no gene match: 7. This CDR3 contains 14 residues. Germline CDR1 and CDR2: MNHEY and SVGEGT. CDR3: CASSLTGEGNIQYF. In DNA form, the CDR3 reads TGTGCCAGCAGTCTCACAGGGGAAGGAAACATTCAGTACTTC.